This T cell receptor beta chain emerged from a study of vaccination and CD4 T cells after COVID-19. On the study more broadly: Timing of post-vaccine sample collection was a median 72 days after dose two, with a range of 14 to 241.

To note about this clonotype: Its antigen is not identified.

At the Johns Hopkins FTIC core, DNA taken from cultured CD4+ T cells was sequenced by way of the Oncomine TCR Beta short-read assay. TCRdb redid the calling of the PCR reads with MiXCR, one entry per CDR3 protein. The sample shows about 14,000 distinct CDR3 sequences, 29% of them seen only once. Points from the study as a whole: Among reactive clones from convalescent patients, a median roughly 88% appeared only post-vaccination.

Treatment reported: approximately nine-day PBMC culture with coronavirus spike peptide pools or control peptides (ViraFEST assay). ViraFEST relied on peptide pools to expand antigen-specific T cells; the TCRs were sequenced afterward. The origin of this receptor is a human donor who received a COVID-19 vaccine. This specimen was CD4+ T cells from blood, cultured in vitro, taken before SARS-CoV-2 vaccination.

This CDR3 is CASSRPGGGRSNQPQHF. The CDR3 DNA reads as TGTGCCAGCTCCCGGCCTGGGGGGGGGCGAAGCAATCAGCCCCAGCATTTT. This rearrangement joins TRBV18 to TRBJ1-5; the D gene is possibly TRBD1 (6 bases). CDR1 KGHSH and CDR2 LQKENI come from the germline V gene. The V end was cut by 6 bases, the J end by 1 base, with 19 bases between. The CDR3 is made up of 17 amino acids.